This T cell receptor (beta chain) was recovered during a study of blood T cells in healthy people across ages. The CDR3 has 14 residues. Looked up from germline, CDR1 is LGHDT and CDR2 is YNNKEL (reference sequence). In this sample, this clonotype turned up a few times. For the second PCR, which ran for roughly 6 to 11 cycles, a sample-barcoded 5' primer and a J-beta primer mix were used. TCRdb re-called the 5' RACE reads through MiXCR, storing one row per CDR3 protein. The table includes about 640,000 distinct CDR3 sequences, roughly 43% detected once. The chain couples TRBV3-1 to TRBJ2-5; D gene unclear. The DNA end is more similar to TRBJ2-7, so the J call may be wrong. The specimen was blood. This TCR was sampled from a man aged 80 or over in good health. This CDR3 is CASSQGGSGYEQYF. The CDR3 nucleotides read TGTGCCAGCAGCCAAGGGGGTAGTGGTTACGAGCAGTACTTC.